The 2 T cell receptor beta chains presented below share a single source sample, sequenced in a study of blood T cells in healthy people across ages (dated by TCRdb to about 2015). Libraries were constructed by 5' RACE. This sample was sequenced with an Illumina HiSeq 2500. A second roughly 7 to 11 cycle PCR used a sample-barcoded 5' primer and a J-beta primer mix. The public sequencing data were trimmed at Q25 with fastp and processed into clonotypes with MiXCR by TCRdb, which kept only in-frame beta chains. Every distinct CDR3 protein forms one entry, paired with its most common genes and DNA. The sample contains about 1.1 million distinct CDR3 sequences, 35% to 45% of them found a single time. The ten largest make up around 13% of the sample. What was sequenced was blood. All receptors derive from a man between 18 and 35 years old in good health.

This clonotype was observed a handful of times. This chain links TRBV9 with TRBJ2-6; TRBD1 or TRBD2 may be the D gene (5 bases each). Germline CDR1 SGDLS, CDR2 YYNGEE. The CDR3 covers 14 residues. The V end lost 5 bases, the J end lost 4 bases, and 10 bases lay between the germline ends. As DNA, the CDR3 is TGTGCCAGCAGTATAGGGACGGGGGCCAACGTCCTGACTTTC. This codes for CASSIGTGANVLTF.

This chain joins TRBV20-1 and TRBJ2-1, with 9 bases lining up with TRBD1. V dropped 5 bases and J dropped 4; count of bases not matched to a gene: 9. Germline V gives CDR1 DFQATT, CDR2 SNEGSKA (reference sequence). The CDR3 runs to 15 residues. The DNA for the CDR3 is TGCAGTGCTGCGTCCGGGACAGGGTGGTACAATGAGCAGTTCTTC. Translating it yields CSAASGTGWYNEQFF.